The rows below give T cell receptor beta chains drawn from one sample of a study. TCRdb ran MiXCR on the RT-PCR reads and lists one entry per CDR3 protein. The data contain hundreds of thousands of distinct CDR3 sequences, 14% of them singletons. Sequencing was performed on memory CD4+ T cells from blood. The receptors originated from a female donor in good health, serving as a healthy control. The CDR3 runs from the conserved cysteine through the conserved F or W. Fields, in order: V gene, D gene, clone size, J gene, CDR3 DNA, CDR3 protein. A D gene is named only where the DNA matches it firmly. Size tells how often a clone was seen (once, few, many) or the class of an expanded clone, and some rows leave it out.

>TRBV4-3|-|-|TRBJ2-1
TGCGCCAGCAGCCAAATCTCGGGGAGCTCCTACAATGAGCAGTTCTTC
CASSQISGSSYNEQFF
>TRBV20-1|TRBD2|many|TRBJ2-3
TGCAGTGCTAGGGGCTGGCGGGGGGGCAGAGATACGCAGTATTTT
CSARGWRGGRDTQYF
>TRBV4-3|-|many|TRBJ1-5
TGCGCCAGCAGCCAAGGGATCGGGGGTCAGCCCCAGCATTTT
CASSQGIGGQPQHF
>TRBV4-2|TRBD2|many|TRBJ2-7
TGTGCCAGCAGCCAAGATCTTGGGACTAGCGGGATTTTTAGCTACGAGCAGTACTTC
CASSQDLGTSGIFSYEQYF
>TRBV3-1|TRBD1|few|TRBJ1-1
TGTGCCAGCAGCCAAGTTGGGGCGGGACAGGCCTCTCGGGCTTTCTTT
CASSQVGAGQASRAFF
>TRBV7-2|TRBD1|many|TRBJ2-5
TGTGCCAGCAGCTTATCGACAGGGGCAGAGACCCAGTACTTC
CASSLSTGAETQYF
>TRBV6-5|TRBD1|few|TRBJ1-2
TGTGCCAGCAGTCCCGGGACAGGGCGGAACTATGGCTACACCTTC
CASSPGTGRNYGYTF
>TRBV12-3/TRBV12-4|-|-|TRBJ2-1
TGTGCCAGCACCTATGCGGGGCTCAATGAGCAGTTCTTC
CASTYAGLNEQFF
>TRBV20-1|TRBD2|-|TRBJ2-7
TGCAGTGCTAGAGCTCCGGGACTAGCGGGAATCGAGCAGTACTTC
CSARAPGLAGIEQYF
>TRBV11-2|-|-|TRBJ2-3
TGTGCCAGCAGCTTAGGCCCCTCGGGCACAGATACGCAGTATTTT
CASSLGPSGTDTQYF
>TRBV21-1|-|-|TRBJ2-7
TGTGCCAGCAGCAAAGAGGGGCGGGACTCCTACGAGCAGTACTTC
CASSKEGRDSYEQYF
>TRBV29-1|-|-|TRBJ2-7
TGCAGCGTTGGACACAACTACGAGCAGTACTTC
CSVGHNYEQYF
>TRBV7-2|TRBD1|many|TRBJ2-7
TGTGCCAGCAGCTTGCTACAGGGGGAGACCTACGAGCAGTACTTC
CASSLLQGETYEQYF
>TRBV29-1|TRBD1|many|TRBJ2-7
TGCAGCGTCGCCGGGACAGGGTTGTCCGAGCAGTACTTC
CSVAGTGLSEQYF
>TRBV20-1|TRBD2|few|TRBJ2-3
TGCAGTGCTAGATTCCCGGCGGCTAGCGGAACTTACACAGATACGCAGTATTTT
CSARFPAASGTYTDTQYF
>TRBV6-1|-|-|TRBJ1-1
TGTGCCAGCAGTGAGGGCTTTAGGGGGGCGGGGAGGGTTACTGAAGCTTTCTTT
CASSEGFRGAGRVTEAFF
>TRBV12-3/TRBV12-4|-|few|TRBJ2-3
TGTGCCAGCAGTAGAGGGACGGCCGCCGGACCAGATACGCAGTATTTT
CASSRGTAAGPDTQYF
>TRBV7-2|-|-|TRBJ2-1
TGTGCCAGCAGCTTAGTTGGGGGAGATGAGCAGTTCTTC
CASSLVGGDEQFF
>TRBV29-1|TRBD1|many|TRBJ1-2
TGCAGCCTTGACAGGGCCCAAGGTTACACCTTC
CSLDRAQGYTF
>TRBV28|-|-|TRBJ2-7
TGTGCCAGCAGGCTAGGACGGGGCTACGAGCAGTACTTC
CASRLGRGYEQYF
>TRBV14|TRBD1|-|TRBJ1-2
TGTGCCAGCAGCCGTGATGACAGGGTTTATGGCTACACCTTC
CASSRDDRVYGYTF
>TRBV4-2|-|few|TRBJ2-2
TGTGCCAGCACCTTGGACAGAAACACCGGGGAGCTGTTTTTT
CASTLDRNTGELFF
>TRBV5-1|-|few|TRBJ2-3
TGCGCCAGCAGCTTGTTCGGGGGTGAGGATACGCAGTATTTT
CASSLFGGEDTQYF
>TRBV9|TRBD2|few|TRBJ2-1
TGTGCCAGCAGCGTAGACCTGCGGGAGGGGAATGAGCAGTTCTTC
CASSVDLREGNEQFF
>TRBV20-1|-|-|TRBJ2-1
TGCAGTGCTAGCAACCGAGGAGGGCTAGCTACAAATGAGCAGTTCTTC
CSASNRGGLATNEQFF
>TRBV11-2|TRBD2|few|TRBJ2-3
TGTGCCACCGGGCTAGCGGGCACAGATACGCAGTATTTT
CATGLAGTDTQYF
>TRBV4-3|-|many|TRBJ2-7
TGCGCCAGCAGCCAAGGTGGGAAGCAGTACTTC
CASSQGGKQYF
>TRBV5-1|-|-|TRBJ2-1
TGCGCCAGCAGCTTGGCGCCAGGGGCGGCCAATGAGCAGTTCTTC
CASSLAPGAANEQFF
>TRBV20-1|TRBD2|few|TRBJ2-1
TGCAGTGCTCCCCGTAGCGGGAGTCGAATGGGGGAGCAGTTCTTC
CSAPRSGSRMGEQFF
>TRBV3-1|-|many|TRBJ2-7
TGTGCCAGCAGCCGAGGGGAATCCTACGAGCAGTACTTC
CASSRGESYEQYF
>TRBV20-1|TRBD2|many|TRBJ2-7
TGCAGTGCTAGAGATCCTAGCGGGAGGAATCACTTC
CSARDPSGRNHF
>TRBV7-9|TRBD1|-|TRBJ2-2
TGTGCCAGCAGCTTATCTTTCAGACAGGGAAACACCGGGGAGCTGTTTTTT
CASSLSFRQGNTGELFF
>TRBV27|-|many|TRBJ2-7
TGTGCCAGCAGTTTTACAAGCGAGCAGTACTTC
CASSFTSEQYF
>TRBV30|-|-|TRBJ1-2
TGTGCCTGGACCCAAAGGGGGTACGGCTACACCTTC
CAWTQRGYGYTF
>TRBV5-6|-|many|TRBJ1-2
TGTGCCAGCAGCTTTGGCAGGACGGGCTACACCTTC
CASSFGRTGYTF
>TRBV7-3|-|many|TRBJ2-5
TGTGCCAGCAGTGCAGGGTTTCAAGAGACCCAGTACTTC
CASSAGFQETQYF
>TRBV11-2|TRBD1|-|TRBJ1-1
TGTGCCAGCAGCTTAGTGATGGGACAGGTGAACACTGAAGCTTTCTTT
CASSLVMGQVNTEAFF
>TRBV6-2/TRBV6-3|TRBD2|many|TRBJ2-3
TGTGCCAGCACCTCAGCGGGGACGGCAAGAGGGCAGGCAGATACGCAGTATTTT
CASTSAGTARGQADTQYF
>TRBV11-2|-|-|TRBJ2-3
TGTGCCAGCAGCTTAGATATACCCACCCGGGCGCAGTATTTT
CASSLDIPTRAQYF
>TRBV6-5|-|many|TRBJ2-5
TGTGCCAGCAGTTTTGCTCAGCGGGAGACCCAGTACTTC
CASSFAQRETQYF
>TRBV6-4|-|-|TRBJ1-6
TGTGCCAGCAGAGAACAGGGTGGCAATTCACCCCTCCACTTT
CASREQGGNSPLHF
>TRBV6-2/TRBV6-3|-|many|TRBJ1-1
TGTGCCAGCAGTCCCCACACCGCCCAGAACACTGAAGCTTTCTTT
CASSPHTAQNTEAFF
>TRBV20-1|-|-|TRBJ2-7
TGCAGTGCCCCCCGGAGTGATTCCTACGAGCAGTACTTC
CSAPRSDSYEQYF
>TRBV5-6|-|-|TRBJ2-1
TGTGCCAGTAGCTTGGATCTCGGCGTTACTTACAATGAGCAGTTCTTC
CASSLDLGVTYNEQFF
>TRBV29-1|TRBD2|few|TRBJ2-2
TGCAGCGGAACTAGCGGGAGTATAGTCGGGGAGCTGTTTTTT
CSGTSGSIVGELFF
>TRBV7-3|-|-|TRBJ2-1
TGTGCCAGCAGCCTGTTCGCGGGTTCCTACAATGAGCAGTTCTTC
CASSLFAGSYNEQFF
>TRBV5-1|-|-|TRBJ2-2
TGCGCCAGCAGCTGGATGCCGGAGAACACCGGGGAGCTGTTTTTT
CASSWMPENTGELFF
>TRBV7-2|-|many|TRBJ1-1
TGTGCCAGCAGCTTAGCTCAAGGGGCTCCTGAAGCTTTCTTT
CASSLAQGAPEAFF